This T cell receptor (beta chain) was found in a study of a mutant IDH1 vaccine in newly diagnosed glioma. Looking at the study overall: Standard pretreatment was either radiotherapy, temozolomide, or, for most, radiochemotherapy with temozolomide.

This table comes from immunoSEQ multiplex PCR, and its TCRdb copy is limited to in-frame clones, with some not included. The data hold 90,000 to 95,000 clones, with 83% observed a single time. Regarding time point: baseline, week 1 (first vaccination visit). Treatment in this sample: pre-vaccination baseline after standard-of-care therapy. V dropped 6 bases and J dropped 1; count of bases not matched to a gene: 5. Germline CDR1 is SGHNT and CDR2 is YYREEE (reference sequence). This CDR3 is 15 amino acids long. The receptor was derived from a woman aged 45-65 years with glioma. The sample here was PBMCs, taken from a glioma patient treated with radiotherapy, temozolomide or both. The rearrangement links TRBV5-4 to TRBJ2-1; 9 bases line up with TRBD1. CDR3 amino acids: CASTSGQGSYNEQFF. The CDR3 bases are TGTGCCAGCACCTCCGGACAGGGGTCCTACAATGAGCAGTTCTTC.